What follows describes a single T cell receptor beta chain. This entry comes from a study of blood T cell repertoires in COVID-19. Background on the study: T cells, B-cell-depleted T cells, or PBMCs provided the cDNA or gDNA that served as material.

J gave up 0 bases and V 7 bases, and 13 bases lay outside the gene matches. Looked up from germline, CDR1 is SGHDT and CDR2 is YYEEEE. The CDR3 has 18 residues. Sequenced by immunoSEQ multiplex PCR; TCRdb stores in-frame clones only, minus some. This repertoire shows roughly 200,000 clones, 80% to 85% found once; its top ten account for less than 20%. Sequencing was carried out using peripheral blood. This chain connects TRBV5-6 to TRBJ2-3; 11 bases are shared with TRBD2. The clonotype was recovered from a woman of 80 years or more with active or convalescent COVID-19. The CDR3 DNA follows: TGTGCCAGCCGGTCCGGGTTGACTAGCGGGATGAGCACAGATACGCAGTATTTT. Amino acids: CASRSGLTSGMSTDTQYF.